This record looks at one TCR beta chain sequence and its context. Its target is not known. Germline V lookup: CDR1 MNHEY, CDR2 SVGAGI. The CDR3 length is 16 residues. Deletions cut 6 bases from V and 8 bases from J, with 20 bases between. TCRdb processed the PCR reads anew with MiXCR; each CDR3 protein has one entry. This sample has about 640,000 distinct CDR3 sequences, with just under 20% found just once. The data were taken from a study of molecular identifiers for immune sequencing clone quantification. Whole-study findings and limits: Clones that exceeded 20 RNA copies held over 99% of effector molecules, yet under 1% in naive cells. Even with around 1 million naive cells present, spiked Jurkat TCR RNA from one cell was reportedly detectable.

The sorting of naive CD8 T cells used the CD8+CD4-CCR7+CD45RA+ phenotype. This TCR was sampled from a human donor in good health. Some libraries in this study had Jurkat cell RNA spiked in. V and J are TRBV6-5 and TRBJ1-6, with a weak D call TRBD1 (6 bases). The sequencing sample was made of naive CD8+ T cells from blood, with Jurkat cell RNA spiked in. Subset reported: FACS-sorted CD8+CD4-CCR7+CD45RA+ naive T cells. This CDR3 reads CASSRTEDSLYSPLHF. For the CDR3, the DNA is TGTGCCAGCAGCCGAACCGAGGACAGTTTATATTCACCCCTCCACTTT.